This T cell receptor (beta chain) was found in a study of blood T cell repertoires in COVID-19. Turning to the study itself: Both acute and convalescent COVID-19 samples were obtained from the United States, Italy and Spain. In each case, the material was cDNA or gDNA derived from T cells, B-cell-depleted T cells, or PBMCs.

Original processing methods: Reference gene primer amplification yielded estimated nucleated cell counts. Sequencing was performed with immunoSEQ multiplex PCR; in TCRdb, only in-frame clones are kept and a portion is missing. The V and J calls and clone size were taken over from that table, and D and trimming were inferred from the DNA. The sample shows 120,000 or so clones, approximately 80% of them seen only once. Trimming took off 4 bases at V and 11 bases at J, with 15 bases between the two ends. Looked up from germline, CDR1 is MDHEN and CDR2 is SYDVKM. This CDR3 has 13 amino acids. Sequencing was performed on peripheral blood. The receptor was isolated from a woman in her forties or fifties with acute or convalescent COVID-19. The chain is built from TRBV28 and TRBJ2-4; possibly TRBD1 for D (6 bases). CDR3 DNA sequence: TGTGCCAGCAGTTATTCCGGGACAAGCCTTCAGTACTTC. Translation gives CASSYSGTSLQYF.